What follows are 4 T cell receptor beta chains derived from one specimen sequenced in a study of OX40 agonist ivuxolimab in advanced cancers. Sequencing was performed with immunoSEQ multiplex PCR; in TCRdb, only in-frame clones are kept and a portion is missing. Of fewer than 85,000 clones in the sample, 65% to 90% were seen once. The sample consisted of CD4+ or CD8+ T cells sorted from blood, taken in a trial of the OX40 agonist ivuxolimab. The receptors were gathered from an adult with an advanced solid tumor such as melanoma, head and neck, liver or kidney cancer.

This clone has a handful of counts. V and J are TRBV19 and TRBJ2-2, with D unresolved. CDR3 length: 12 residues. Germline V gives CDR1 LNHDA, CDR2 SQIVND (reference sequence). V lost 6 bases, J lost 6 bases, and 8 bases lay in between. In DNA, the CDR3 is TGTGCCAGTAGCCTCATGGCCGGGGAGCTGTTTTTT. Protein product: CASSLMAGELFF.

Here the CDR3 DNA reads TGTGCCAGCAGTTACGAGCGGGGAGTCGGGGAGCTGTTTTTT. It encodes CASSYERGVGELFF. V usage is TRBV6-5 and J usage is TRBJ2-2, with 7 bases matching TRBD2. In germline, CDR1 is MNHEY, CDR2 SVGAGI. The J segment lost 7 bases and the V segment lost 2 bases, leaving 4 bases of the junction unmatched. The CDR3 runs to 14 residues.

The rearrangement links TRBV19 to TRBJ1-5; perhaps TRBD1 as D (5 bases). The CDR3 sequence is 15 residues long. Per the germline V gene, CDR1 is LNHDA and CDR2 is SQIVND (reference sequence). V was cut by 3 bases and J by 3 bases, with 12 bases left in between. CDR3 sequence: CASSMGGLTNQPQHF. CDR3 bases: TGTGCCAGTAGTATGGGGGGTCTCACCAATCAGCCCCAGCATTTT.

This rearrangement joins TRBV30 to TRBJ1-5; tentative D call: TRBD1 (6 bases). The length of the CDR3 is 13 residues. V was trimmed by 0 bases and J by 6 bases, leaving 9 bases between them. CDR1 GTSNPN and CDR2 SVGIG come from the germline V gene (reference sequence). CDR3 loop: CAWSVRGGQPQHF. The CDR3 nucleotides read TGTGCCTGGAGTGTACGAGGGGGTCAGCCCCAGCATTTT. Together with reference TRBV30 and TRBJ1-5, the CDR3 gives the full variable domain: SQTIHQWPATLVQPVGSPLSLECTVEGTSNPNLYWYRQAAGRGLQLLFYSVGIGQISSEVPQNLSASRPQDRQFILSSKKLLLSDSGFYLCAWSVRGGQPQHFGDGTRLSIL.